The 14 T cell receptor beta chains reported below all come from one sample, sequenced in a study of T cells in Graves' hyperthyroidism and ophthalmopathy. Template material for amplifying TCR beta CDR3 regions consisted of RNA transcripts. Carried out on the TCR CDR3, a first-round RT-PCR used the HTBI primer set. A single record per CDR3 protein comes from TCRdb applying MiXCR to the multiplex PCR reads. There are around 620,000 distinct CDR3 sequences in the sample; around 14% occur only once, and around 7% lies in the top ten. Specimen: blood. These receptors all come from a woman aged 18-35 years with Graves' ophthalmopathy.

This clonotype was seen ten or more times. This chain links TRBV5-5 with TRBJ2-1; D is unresolved. The CDR3 loop spans 16 amino acids. V shed 0 bases and J shed 0 bases, with 10 bases lying between them. From germline, CDR1 is SGHKS and CDR2 YYEKEE (reference sequence). Here the CDR3 reads CASSLVGAGSYNEQFF. CDR3 DNA: TGTGCCAGCAGCTTGGTCGGTGCAGGCTCCTACAATGAGCAGTTCTTC.

The chain is built from TRBV19 and TRBJ2-1, with TRBD2 as a possible D gene (7 bases). The CDR3 extends over 16 amino acids. V lost 3 bases to trimming and J lost 4 bases, with 16 bases between them. The germline CDR1 and CDR2 sequences are LNHDA and SQIVND (reference sequence). The CDR3 reads CASSIGSGTMYNEQFF. In DNA form, the CDR3 reads TGTGCCAGTAGTATTGGGAGCGGGACAATGTACAATGAGCAGTTCTTC.

This clonotype occurred many times. CDR3 region: CASSADRSNYGYTF. The DNA of the CDR3 is TGTGCCAGCAGTGCAGACAGGAGCAACTATGGCTACACCTTC. V gene TRBV7-9 combines with J gene TRBJ1-2; a possible D gene is TRBD1 (6 bases). V was cut by 6 bases and J by 2 bases, with 13 bases left in between. Per germline, CDR1 SEHNR and CDR2 FQNEAQ (reference sequence). The CDR3 covers 14 residues. The complete variable domain, with remaining parts taken from reference TRBV7-9 and TRBJ1-2, reads DTGVSQNPRHKITKRGQNVTFRCDPISEHNRLYWYRQTLGQGPEFLTYFQNEAQLEKSRLLSDRFSAERPKGSFSTLEIQRTEQGDSAMYLCASSADRSNYGYTFGSGTRLTVV.

This clonotype was seen ten or more times. The V call is TRBV7-3, the J call TRBJ2-3, with D unresolved. CDR3 size: 13 residues. Deletions cut 5 bases from V and 4 bases from J, with 10 bases between. Germline lookup yields CDR1 SGHTA and CDR2 FQGTGA. CDR3 protein: CASSVVAPDTQYF. The CDR3 bases are TGTGCCAGCAGCGTAGTCGCGCCAGATACGCAGTATTTT.

This clonotype showed up just a few times. This sequence may be a read error, since a much larger clone differs from it by one base. V and J are TRBV7-2 and TRBJ2-3; unclear D gene. CDR3 length: 12 residues. The germline gives CDR1 SGHTA, CDR2 FQGNSA. DNA of the CDR3: TGTGTCAGCAGCTTAGTGCTAGATACGCAGTATTTT. Translated: CVSSLVLDTQYF.

There are a few counts of this clonotype. The chain links TRBV5-6 to TRBJ2-7; TRBD2 matches 7 bases. Germline values: CDR1 SGHDT, CDR2 YYEEEE. The V gene end was trimmed by 4 bases and the J gene end by 4 bases; junction bases not matched to a gene: 11. The CDR3 is 15 residues long. This chain's CDR3 is CASSLETGGPYEQYF. In nucleotides, the CDR3 is TGTGCCAGCAGCCTTGAAACGGGAGGACCTTACGAGCAGTACTTC.

This clonotype was counted at least ten times. The gene calls are TRBV30 and TRBJ2-3; weak D call: TRBD2 (6 bases). With 5 bases removed from V and 5 bases from J, the gap between germline ends came to 11 bases. Germline V lookup: CDR1 GTSNPN, CDR2 SVGIG (reference sequence). The CDR3 runs to 12 residues. CDR3 sequence: CAWRGSGDTQYF. DNA for the CDR3: TGTGCCTGGCGGGGGAGTGGAGATACGCAGTATTTT. Variable domain in full (rest from reference TRBV30 and TRBJ2-3): SQTIHQWPATLVQPVGSPLSLECTVEGTSNPNLYWYRQAAGRGLQLLFYSVGIGQISSEVPQNLSASRPQDRQFILSSKKLLLSDSGFYLCAWRGSGDTQYFGPGTRLTVL.

The V gene is TRBV12-3 or TRBV12-4, the J gene TRBJ2-7, with 13 nucleotides matching TRBD2. The V segment lost 3 bases and the J segment 5 bases; nucleotides outside the gene matches: 10. This CDR3 spans 17 amino acids. Here the CDR3 DNA reads TGTGCCAGCAGTTTGGAACTAGCGGGAGGGGTCGAGGACGAGCAGTACTTC. Translated: CASSLELAGGVEDEQYF.

There are many counts of this clonotype. This chain uses TRBV3-1 with TRBJ1-2; no clear D gene. This CDR3 comprises 12 residues. The V gene's germline CDR1 is LGHDT and CDR2 YNNKEL (reference sequence). Trimming cost V 1 base and J 7 bases, with 7 bases left between them. The CDR3 nucleotides are TGTGCCAGCAGCCAAGGATGGCTTGGCTACACCTTC. Translation: CASSQGWLGYTF.

This clonotype has just a few counts. The genes are TRBV6-1 and TRBJ2-5; D perhaps matches TRBD2 (6 bases). CDR1 and CDR2 from the germline V gene are MNHNS and SASEGT. The V and J ends lost 5 bases and 4 bases respectively, with 17 bases between them. The length of the CDR3 is 15 residues. The CDR3: CASSPWDSPRETQYF. For the CDR3, the DNA is TGTGCCAGCAGTCCTTGGGACTCCCCGAGAGAGACCCAGTACTTC.

The sample holds many counts of this clonotype. The V gene is TRBV28, the J gene TRBJ2-7; unclear D gene. The CDR3 has 16 amino acids. Germline CDR1 MDHEN, CDR2 SYDVKM. The ends were cut back, 5 bases at V and 2 bases at J, with 19 bases in the middle. This CDR3 reads CASSHHPMRRTYEQYF. The CDR3 bases are TGTGCCAGCAGTCACCACCCCATGCGAAGAACCTACGAGCAGTACTTC.

The table lists this clonotype with many counts. The V call is TRBV28, the J call TRBJ2-1; the match to TRBD2 covers 8 bases. Losses at the gene ends were 2 bases for V and 7 bases for J; bases not matched to a gene: 19. Germline CDR1 reads MDHEN; CDR2 reads SYDVKM. CDR3 length equals 19 residues. CDR3 coding DNA: TGTGCCAGCAGTTTAAGGGATCAATCCGGGACTAGGGTTTATAATGAGCAGTTCTTC. It codes for CASSLRDQSGTRVYNEQFF.

Details on this clonotype: A read error is possible here, since a much larger clone lies one base away. The chain combines TRBV24-1 with TRBJ2-7, with D unresolved. This CDR3 is 13 amino acids long. CDR1 and CDR2 (germline): KGHDR, SFDVKD. The CDR3 is CATSPIDSHEQYF. The CDR3 DNA reads as TGTGCCACCAGTCCCATTGACTCCCACGAGCAGTACTTC.

This clonotype was counted a few times. V and J are TRBV11-2 and TRBJ2-1; 14 bases fit TRBD2. With V trimmed by 8 bases and J by 4 bases, 10 bases remained unmatched. This CDR3 contains 17 residues. In germline, CDR1 is SGHAT, CDR2 FQNNGV. Written as DNA, the CDR3 is TGTGCCAGCGGCAAGGGACTAGCGGGAGAGGGGTACAATGAGCAGTTCTTC. Its protein product is CASGKGLAGEGYNEQFF.